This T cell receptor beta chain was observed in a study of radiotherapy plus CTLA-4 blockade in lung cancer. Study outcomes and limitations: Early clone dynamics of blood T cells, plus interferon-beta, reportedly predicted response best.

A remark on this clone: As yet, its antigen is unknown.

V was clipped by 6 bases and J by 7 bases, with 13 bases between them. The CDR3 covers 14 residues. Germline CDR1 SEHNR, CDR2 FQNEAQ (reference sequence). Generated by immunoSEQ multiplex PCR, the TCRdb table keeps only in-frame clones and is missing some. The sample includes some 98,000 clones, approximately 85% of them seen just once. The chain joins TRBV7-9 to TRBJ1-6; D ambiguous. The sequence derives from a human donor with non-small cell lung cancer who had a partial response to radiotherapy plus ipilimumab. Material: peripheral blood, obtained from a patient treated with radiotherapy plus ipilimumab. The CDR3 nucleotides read TGTGCCAGCAGTACCGGGATGGTCAATTCACCCCTCCACTTT. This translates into CASSTGMVNSPLHF.